This passage covers 17 T cell receptor beta chains from one sample sequenced in a study of response to subunit inactivated influenza vaccine. One entry per CDR3 protein, called by TCRdb with MiXCR from the RT-PCR reads. The table shows a few hundred thousand distinct CDR3 sequences, with approximately 11% occurring only once. These sequences were also reported in another study, on T cells expressing NK-cell markers. Per that paper: Beta-chain TCR cDNA was generated via 5'RACE template switching with UMIs.

The sample here was PBMCs from blood, taken on the day of vaccination. Source of these receptors: a man in his fifties or sixties who received an inactivated influenza vaccine.

This clonotype showed up many times. The chain uses TRBV29-1 and TRBJ2-7, with TRBD2 matching 8 bases. The CDR3 runs to 17 residues. Trimming at V came to 6 bases and at J to 3 bases, leaving 19 bases not matched to a gene. CDR1 and CDR2 (germline): SQVTM, ANQGSEA. The CDR3 loop reads CSVAKYPGTRNGYEQYF. The CDR3 nucleotides read TGCAGCGTAGCAAAATATCCCGGGACTAGGAATGGCTACGAGCAGTACTTC.

This clonotype appeared a few times. The rearrangement joins TRBV20-1 to TRBJ2-6; TRBD1 matches 7 bases. This CDR3 has 14 residues. Trimming cost V 4 bases and J 2 bases; bases outside gene matches: 2. Germline CDR1 and CDR2: DFQATT and SNEGSKA (reference sequence). CDR3 residues: CSAITGAGANVLTF. The CDR3 DNA sequence: TGCAGTGCTATAACAGGGGCTGGGGCCAACGTCCTGACTTTC.

With regard to this clonotype: A read error may produce the germline difference seen at one junction end. The chain employs TRBV20-1 and TRBJ2-7; D may be TRBD2 (6 bases). The CDR3 is made up of 15 amino acids. In germline, CDR1 is DFQATT, CDR2 SNEGSKA (reference sequence). The DNA for the CDR3 is TGCAGTGCTAGTGAGGCTTCCGGGTTCTCGATATCGGGGGTTTTC. Its translation is CSASEASGFSISGVF.

The V and J genes are TRBV10-3 and TRBJ1-6; D unresolved. Looked up from germline, CDR1 is ENHRY and CDR2 is SYGVKD. The CDR3 runs 13 residues. V was shortened by 8 bases and J by 6 bases, with 11 bases between the two germline ends. CDR3 amino acids: CAILGQTNSPLHF. The DNA for the CDR3 is TGTGCCATCCTGGGCCAGACTAATTCACCCCTCCACTTT.

This chain joins TRBV5-1 and TRBJ2-1; 8 bases line up with TRBD2. Germline trimming cut 4 bases from V and 4 bases from J; bases unmatched to any gene: 4. From germline, CDR1 is SGHRS and CDR2 YFSETQ. The CDR3 extends over 14 amino acids. The CDR3 protein is CASSPGLEYNEQFF. CDR3 coding DNA: TGCGCCAGCAGCCCGGGACTAGAGTACAATGAGCAGTTCTTC.

V usage is TRBV6-5 and J usage is TRBJ2-7; a weak D match, TRBD1 (6 bases). This CDR3 has 15 residues. Germline V gene sequence: CDR1 MNHEY, CDR2 SVGAGI. Trimming pared 1 base from V and 7 bases from J, leaving 17 bases between. The CDR3 sequence is CASSYLAGGFGEQYF. For the CDR3, the DNA is TGTGCCAGCAGTTACTTAGCTGGGGGCTTCGGAGAGCAGTACTTC.

This clonotype was picked up a small number of times. The chain recombines TRBV29-1 with TRBJ1-1; D is uncertain. Trimming shortened V by 7 bases and J by 5 bases, and 17 bases separated the two germline ends. From germline, CDR1 is SQVTM and CDR2 ANQGSEA. The CDR3 contains 13 residues. CDR3 DNA sequence: TGCAGCGCACCGGTAGGCCTTGGTACTGAAGCTTTCTTT. Protein sequence: CSAPVGLGTEAFF.

This clonotype was picked up a small number of times. The chain uses TRBV28 and TRBJ2-7; TRBD1 agrees at 9 bases. With 4 bases clipped from V and 3 bases from J, the junction kept 13 bases outside the gene matches. CDR1 is MDHEN, CDR2 SYDVKM, per germline. The CDR3 length is 17 residues. In DNA form, the CDR3 reads TGTGCCAGCAGTTCATCGACAGGGGGAGAAGTAGTCTACGAGCAGTACTTC. This sequence encodes CASSSSTGGEVVYEQYF. The variable domain in full, with the rest retrieved from reference TRBV28 and TRBJ2-7, is DVKVTQSSRYLVKRTGEKVFLECVQDMDHENMFWYRQDPGLGLRLIYFSYDVKMKEKGDIPEGYSVSREKKERFSLILESASTNQTSMYLCASSSSTGGEVVYEQYFGPGTRLTVT.

The rearrangement uses TRBV4-2 and TRBJ2-7; maybe TRBD2 (7 bases). CDR1 is LGHNA and CDR2 is YNFKEQ in the germline V gene. V was trimmed by 4 bases and J by 3 bases, leaving 16 bases between them. The CDR3 spans 15 residues. CDR3 sequence reads: CASSPVGGPGYEQYF. CDR3 bases: TGTGCCAGCAGCCCAGTCGGGGGGCCTGGCTACGAGCAGTACTTC.

The chain's CDR3 is CASSFSRVRGGYTF. CDR3 DNA sequence: TGTGCCAGCAGTTTCTCCAGGGTCCGGGGAGGCTACACCTTC. The rearrangement joins TRBV12-3 or TRBV12-4 to TRBJ1-2; D perhaps matches TRBD1 (5 bases). The length of the CDR3 is 14 residues. V lost 3 bases, J lost 8 bases, and 16 bases lay in between.

Only a few counts were recorded for this clonotype. CDR3 nucleotides: TGCGCCAGCAGCTTGGCCGCGGGACAGCACCTTTATTTACCTAACTATGGCTACACCTTC. Its protein is CASSLAAGQHLYLPNYGYTF. This rearrangement joins TRBV5-1 to TRBJ1-2, with 7 bases aligning to TRBD1. Per germline, CDR1 SGHRS and CDR2 YFSETQ. Trimming cost V 0 bases and J 0 bases; bases outside gene matches: 17. The CDR3 loop spans 20 amino acids.

The chain has TRBV12-3 or TRBV12-4 and TRBJ2-1; 14 nucleotides align to TRBD2. This CDR3 comprises 16 residues. Losses at the gene ends were 6 bases for V and 9 bases for J; bases not matched to a gene: 10. The CDR3 reads CASSLPGLAGVVEQFF. In DNA form, the CDR3 reads TGTGCCAGCAGCCTACCGGGACTAGCGGGGGTTGTTGAGCAGTTCTTC.

The table lists this clonotype with a few counts. The CDR3 loop is CATARIAGGLLEQFF. DNA for the CDR3: TGTGCCACCGCGAGGATAGCGGGAGGGCTACTTGAGCAGTTCTTC. The rearrangement uses TRBV24-1 and TRBJ2-1, with 11 bases lining up with TRBD2. Germline V gene lookup returns CDR1 KGHDR and CDR2 SFDVKD. The CDR3 spans 15 residues. V lost 9 bases and J lost 9; bases outside the gene matches: 12.

The chain carries TRBV12-3 or TRBV12-4 and TRBJ1-1; D may be TRBD1 (5 bases). Trimming took off 3 bases at V and 11 bases at J, with 16 bases between the two ends. The CDR3 spans 13 residues. The CDR3 spells CASSLGTVIGAFF. CDR3 nucleotide sequence: TGTGCCAGCAGTTTGGGGACGGTAATCGGGGCTTTCTTT.

The rearrangement joins TRBV3-1 to TRBJ2-3; D not certain. Trimming cost V 0 bases and J 8 bases, with 12 bases left between them. Germline V gene sequence: CDR1 LGHDT, CDR2 YNNKEL (reference sequence). The length of the CDR3 is 14 residues. Here the CDR3 DNA reads TGTGCCAGCAGCCAAGAACGGCACTCCGGTACGCAGTATTTT. Translated, it gives CASSQERHSGTQYF.

The table lists this clonotype with many counts. The chain combines TRBV6-5 with TRBJ1-3; no firm D call. CDR1 and CDR2 from the germline V gene are MNHEY and SVGAGI. This CDR3 has 14 amino acids. V lost 4 bases and J lost 6, with 13 bases in between. The DNA of the CDR3 is TGTGCCAGCAGTTTGACCCTTGGCGTAAACACCATATATTTT. This gives the protein CASSLTLGVNTIYF.

The genes are TRBV9 and TRBJ2-1; D is unclear. CDR1 is SGDLS, CDR2 YYNGEE, per germline. Trimming left V 0 bases short and J 7 bases short, with 8 bases between. CDR3 length: 13 amino acids. CDR3 protein: CASSVAMRNEQFF. In DNA form, the CDR3 reads TGTGCCAGCAGCGTAGCAATGAGGAATGAGCAGTTCTTC.